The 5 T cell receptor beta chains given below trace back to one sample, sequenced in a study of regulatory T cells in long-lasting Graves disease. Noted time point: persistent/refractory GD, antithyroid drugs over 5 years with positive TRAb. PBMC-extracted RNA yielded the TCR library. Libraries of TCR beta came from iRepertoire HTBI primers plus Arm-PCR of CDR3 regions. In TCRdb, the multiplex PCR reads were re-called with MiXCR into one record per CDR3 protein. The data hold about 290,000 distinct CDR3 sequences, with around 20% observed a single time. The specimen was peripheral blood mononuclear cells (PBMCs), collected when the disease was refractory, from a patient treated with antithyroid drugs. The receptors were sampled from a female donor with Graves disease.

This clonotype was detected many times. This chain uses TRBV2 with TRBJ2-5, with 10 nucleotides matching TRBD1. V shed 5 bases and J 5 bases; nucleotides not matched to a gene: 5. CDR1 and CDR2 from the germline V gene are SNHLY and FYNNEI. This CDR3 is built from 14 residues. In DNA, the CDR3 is TGTGCCAGCAGTAAGGGACAGGGGATCGAGACCCAGTACTTC. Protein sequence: CASSKGQGIETQYF. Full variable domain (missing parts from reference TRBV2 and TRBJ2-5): EPEVTQTPSHQVTQMGQEVILRCVPISNHLYFYWYRQILGQKVEFLVSFYNNEISEKSEIFDDQFSVERPDGSNFTLKIRSTKLEDSAMYFCASSKGQGIETQYFGPGTRLLVL.

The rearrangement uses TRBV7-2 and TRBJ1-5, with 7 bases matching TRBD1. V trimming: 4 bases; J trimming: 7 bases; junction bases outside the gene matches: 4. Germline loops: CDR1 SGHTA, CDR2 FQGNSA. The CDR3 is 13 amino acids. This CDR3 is CASSSGQLQPQHF. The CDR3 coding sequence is TGTGCCAGCAGCTCGGGACAGTTGCAGCCCCAGCATTTT. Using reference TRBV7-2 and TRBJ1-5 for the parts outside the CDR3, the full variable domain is GAGVSQSPSNKVTEKGKDVELRCDPISGHTALYWYRQSLGQGLEFLIYFQGNSAPDKSGLPSDRFSAERTGGSVSTLTIQRTQQEDSAVYLCASSSGQLQPQHFGDGTRLSIL.

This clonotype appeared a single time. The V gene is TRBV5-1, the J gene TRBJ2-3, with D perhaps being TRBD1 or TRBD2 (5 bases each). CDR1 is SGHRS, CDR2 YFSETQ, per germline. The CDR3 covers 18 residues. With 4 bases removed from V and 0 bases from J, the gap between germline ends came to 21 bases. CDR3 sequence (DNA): TGCGCCAGCAGCCCCCAGCCCGGGCCCGGGGCCAGCACAGATACGCAGTATTTT. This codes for CASSPQPGPGASTDTQYF.

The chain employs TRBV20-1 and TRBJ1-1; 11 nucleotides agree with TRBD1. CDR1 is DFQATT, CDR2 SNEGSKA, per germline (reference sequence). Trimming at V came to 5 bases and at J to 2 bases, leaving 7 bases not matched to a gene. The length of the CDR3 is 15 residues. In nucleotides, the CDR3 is TGCAGTGCTCCCTCGGACAGGGGGCGAAACACTGAAGCTTTCTTT. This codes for CSAPSDRGRNTEAFF.

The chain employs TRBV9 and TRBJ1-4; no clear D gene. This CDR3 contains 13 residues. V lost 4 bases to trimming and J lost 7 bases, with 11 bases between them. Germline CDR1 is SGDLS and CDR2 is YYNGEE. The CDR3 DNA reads TGTGCCAGCAGCCCAAAATTTAGTGAAAAACTGTTTTTT. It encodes CASSPKFSEKLFF.